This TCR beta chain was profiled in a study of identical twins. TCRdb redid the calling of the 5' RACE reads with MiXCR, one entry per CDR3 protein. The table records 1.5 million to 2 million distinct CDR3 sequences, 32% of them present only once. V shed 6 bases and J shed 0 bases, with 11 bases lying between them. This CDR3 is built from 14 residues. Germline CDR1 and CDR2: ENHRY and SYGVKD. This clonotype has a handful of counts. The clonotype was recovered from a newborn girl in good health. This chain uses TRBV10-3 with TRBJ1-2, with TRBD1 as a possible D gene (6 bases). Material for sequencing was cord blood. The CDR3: CAIRRDKANYGYTF. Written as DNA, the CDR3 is TGTGCCATCAGGAGGGACAAAGCTAACTATGGCTACACCTTC.